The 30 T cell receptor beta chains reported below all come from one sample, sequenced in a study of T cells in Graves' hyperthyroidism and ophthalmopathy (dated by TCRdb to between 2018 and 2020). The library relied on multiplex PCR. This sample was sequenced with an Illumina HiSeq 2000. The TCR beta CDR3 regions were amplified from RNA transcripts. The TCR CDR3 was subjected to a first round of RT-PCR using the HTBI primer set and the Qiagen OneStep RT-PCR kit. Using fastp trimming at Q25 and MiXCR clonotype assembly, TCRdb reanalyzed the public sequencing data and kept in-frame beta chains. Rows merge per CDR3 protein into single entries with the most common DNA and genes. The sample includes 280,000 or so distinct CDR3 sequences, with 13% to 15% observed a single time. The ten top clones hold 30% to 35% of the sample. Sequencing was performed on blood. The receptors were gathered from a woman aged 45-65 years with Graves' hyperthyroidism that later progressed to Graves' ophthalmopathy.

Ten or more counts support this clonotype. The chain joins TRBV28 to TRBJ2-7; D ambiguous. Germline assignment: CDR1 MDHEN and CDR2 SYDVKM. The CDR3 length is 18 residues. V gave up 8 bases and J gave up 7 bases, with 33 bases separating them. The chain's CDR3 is CASGPLGWVPRLSKEQYF. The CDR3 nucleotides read TGTGCCAGCGGCCCCTTGGGTTGGGTCCCCAGACTTAGTAAGGAGCAGTACTTC.

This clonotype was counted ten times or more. This CDR3 is CSGGEGSGTYNEQFF. CDR3 sequence (DNA): TGCAGCGGGGGGGAGGGGAGCGGGACTTACAATGAGCAGTTCTTC. V is TRBV29-1 and J is TRBJ2-1; 7 bases fit TRBD2. After removal of 7 bases from V and 4 bases from J, the junction contained 13 bases not matched to a gene. Germline V lookup: CDR1 SQVTM, CDR2 ANQGSEA. The CDR3 consists of 15 residues.

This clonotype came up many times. The CDR3: CASSTSGTEDEQYF. CDR3 bases: TGTGCCAGCAGTACGAGCGGGACCGAGGACGAGCAGTACTTC. V gene TRBV28 combines with J gene TRBJ2-7; 7 bases are shared with TRBD2. The CDR3 extends over 14 amino acids. V trimming: 5 bases; J trimming: 5 bases; junction bases outside the gene matches: 9. CDR1 MDHEN and CDR2 SYDVKM come from the germline V gene.

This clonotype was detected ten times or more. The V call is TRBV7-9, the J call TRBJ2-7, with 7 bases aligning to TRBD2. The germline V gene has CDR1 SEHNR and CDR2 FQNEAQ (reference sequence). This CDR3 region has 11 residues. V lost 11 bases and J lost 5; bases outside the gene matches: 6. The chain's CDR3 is CAGTGGNEQYF. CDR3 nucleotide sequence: TGTGCCGGGACGGGAGGAAACGAGCAGTACTTC.

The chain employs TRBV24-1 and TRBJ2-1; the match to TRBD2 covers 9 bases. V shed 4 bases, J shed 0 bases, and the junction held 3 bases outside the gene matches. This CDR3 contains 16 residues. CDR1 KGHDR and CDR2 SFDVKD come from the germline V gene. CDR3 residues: CATSDRTSVSYNEQFF. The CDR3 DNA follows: TGTGCCACCAGTGACCGGACTAGCGTCTCCTACAATGAGCAGTTCTTC.

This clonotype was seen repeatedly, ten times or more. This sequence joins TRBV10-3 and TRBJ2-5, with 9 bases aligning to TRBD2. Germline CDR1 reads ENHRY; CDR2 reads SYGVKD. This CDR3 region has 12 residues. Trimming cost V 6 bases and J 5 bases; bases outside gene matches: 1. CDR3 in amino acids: CAIRTSGETQYF. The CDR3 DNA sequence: TGTGCCATCAGGACTAGCGGTGAGACCCAGTACTTC.

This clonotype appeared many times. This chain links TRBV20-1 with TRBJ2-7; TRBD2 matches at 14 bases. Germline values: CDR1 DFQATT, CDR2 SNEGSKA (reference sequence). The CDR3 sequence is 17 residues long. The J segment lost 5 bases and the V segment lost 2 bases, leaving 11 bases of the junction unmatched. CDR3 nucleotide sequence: TGCAGTGCTAGAACCTGGGGGACTAGCGGGAGTCTTGACGAGCAGTACTTC. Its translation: CSARTWGTSGSLDEQYF.

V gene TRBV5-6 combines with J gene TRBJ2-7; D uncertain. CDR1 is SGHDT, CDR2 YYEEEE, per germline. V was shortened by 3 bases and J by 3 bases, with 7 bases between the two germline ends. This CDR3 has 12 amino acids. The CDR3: CASSYVSYEQYF. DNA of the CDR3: TGTGCCAGCAGCTACGTTAGCTACGAGCAGTACTTC.

The chain's CDR3 is CASSVGGWVGTEAFF. The CDR3 coding sequence is TGTGCCAGTAGCGTGGGGGGTTGGGTCGGCACTGAAGCTTTCTTT. The chain combines TRBV19 with TRBJ1-1, with D possibly TRBD1 on 5 matching bases. Trimming left V 6 bases short and J 4 bases short, with 18 bases between. Germline CDR1 is LNHDA and CDR2 is SQIVND (reference sequence). The CDR3 consists of 15 residues. The full variable domain, rest sourced from reference TRBV19 and TRBJ1-1, is DGGITQSPKYLFRKEGQNVTLSCEQNLNHDAMYWYRQDPGQGLRLIYYSQIVNDFQKGDIAEGYSVSREKKESFPLTVTSAQKNPTAFYLCASSVGGWVGTEAFFGQGTRLTVV.

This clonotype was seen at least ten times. DNA for the CDR3: TGTGCCAGCAGCTTGGGGCGCGGGAGGCCCTCGGATGAGCAGTTCTTC. This translates into CASSLGRGRPSDEQFF. This chain links TRBV7-9 with TRBJ2-1; the match to TRBD2 covers 8 bases. CDR1 is SEHNR, CDR2 FQNEAQ, per germline (reference sequence). This CDR3 spans 16 amino acids. V lost 3 bases to trimming and J lost 8 bases; unmatched junction nucleotides: 12.

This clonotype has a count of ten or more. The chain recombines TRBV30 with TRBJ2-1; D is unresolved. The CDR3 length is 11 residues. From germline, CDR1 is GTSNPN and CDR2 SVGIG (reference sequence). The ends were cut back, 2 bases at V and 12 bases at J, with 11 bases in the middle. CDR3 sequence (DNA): TGTGCCTGGAGTACATTGAAGGGGCAGTTCTTC. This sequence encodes CAWSTLKGQFF. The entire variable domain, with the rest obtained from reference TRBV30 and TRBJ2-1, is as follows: SQTIHQWPATLVQPVGSPLSLECTVEGTSNPNLYWYRQAAGRGLQLLFYSVGIGQISSEVPQNLSASRPQDRQFILSSKKLLLSDSGFYLCAWSTLKGQFFGPGTRLTVL.

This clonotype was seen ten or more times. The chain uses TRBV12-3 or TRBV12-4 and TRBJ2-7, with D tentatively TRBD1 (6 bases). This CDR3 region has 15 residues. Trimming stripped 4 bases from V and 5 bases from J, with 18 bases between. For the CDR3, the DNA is TGTGCCAGCAGTTCACCTGCAGGGGAAAAGGACGAGCAGTACTTC. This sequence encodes CASSSPAGEKDEQYF.

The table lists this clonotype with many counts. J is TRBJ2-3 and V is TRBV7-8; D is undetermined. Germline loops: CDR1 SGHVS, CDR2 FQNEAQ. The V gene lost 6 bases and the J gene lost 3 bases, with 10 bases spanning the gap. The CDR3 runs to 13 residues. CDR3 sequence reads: CASRFRPTDTQYF. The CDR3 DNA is TGTGCCAGCAGATTTAGGCCTACAGATACGCAGTATTTT. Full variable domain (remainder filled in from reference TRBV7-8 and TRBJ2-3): GAGVSQSPRYKVAKRGQDVALRCDPISGHVSLFWYQQALGQGPEFLTYFQNEAQLDKSGLPSDRFFAERPEGSVSTLKIQRTQQEDSAVYLCASRFRPTDTQYFGPGTRLTVL.

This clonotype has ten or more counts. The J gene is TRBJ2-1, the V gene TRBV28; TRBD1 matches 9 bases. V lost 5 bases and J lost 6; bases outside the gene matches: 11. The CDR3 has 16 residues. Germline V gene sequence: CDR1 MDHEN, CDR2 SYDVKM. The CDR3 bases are TGTGCCAGCAGTCCCATGGGGACAGGGCCCATCAATGAGCAGTTCTTC. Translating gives CASSPMGTGPINEQFF. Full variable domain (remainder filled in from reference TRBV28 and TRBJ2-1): DVKVTQSSRYLVKRTGEKVFLECVQDMDHENMFWYRQDPGLGLRLIYFSYDVKMKEKGDIPEGYSVSREKKERFSLILESASTNQTSMYLCASSPMGTGPINEQFFGPGTRLTVL.

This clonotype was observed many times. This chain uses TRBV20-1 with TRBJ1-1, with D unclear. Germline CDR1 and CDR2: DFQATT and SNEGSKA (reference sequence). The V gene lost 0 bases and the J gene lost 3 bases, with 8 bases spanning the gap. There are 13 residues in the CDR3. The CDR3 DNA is TGCAGTGCTAGAGATACGATGGACACTGAAGCTTTCTTT. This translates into CSARDTMDTEAFF.

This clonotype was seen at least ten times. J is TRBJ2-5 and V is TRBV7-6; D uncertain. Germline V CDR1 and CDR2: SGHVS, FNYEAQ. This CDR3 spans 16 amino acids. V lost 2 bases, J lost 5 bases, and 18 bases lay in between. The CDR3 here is CASSLTSYGVGETQYF. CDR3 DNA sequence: TGTGCCAGCAGCTTAACCTCTTATGGGGTAGGGGAGACCCAGTACTTC.

Here the CDR3 reads CASSVGGRPSGNTIYF. CDR3 DNA: TGTGCCAGCAGCGTAGGCGGACGGCCCTCTGGAAACACCATATATTTT. The J gene is TRBJ1-3, the V gene TRBV9, with D unresolved. Germline lookup yields CDR1 SGDLS and CDR2 YYNGEE. There are 16 residues in the CDR3. V lost 0 bases and J 0 bases, leaving 10 bases between the germline ends.

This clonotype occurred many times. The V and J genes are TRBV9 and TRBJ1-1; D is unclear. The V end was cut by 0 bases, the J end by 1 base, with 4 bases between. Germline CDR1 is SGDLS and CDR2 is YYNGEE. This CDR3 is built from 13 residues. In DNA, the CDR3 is TGTGCCAGCAGCGTAGGGCCGAACACTGAAGCTTTCTTT. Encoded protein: CASSVGPNTEAFF.

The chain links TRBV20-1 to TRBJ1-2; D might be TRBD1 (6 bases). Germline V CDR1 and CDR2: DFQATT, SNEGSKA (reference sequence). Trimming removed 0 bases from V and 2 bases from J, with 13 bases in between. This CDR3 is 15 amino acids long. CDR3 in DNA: TGCAGTGCTAGAGATGGGGGGGGCACCAACTATGGCTACACCTTC. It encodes CSARDGGGTNYGYTF.

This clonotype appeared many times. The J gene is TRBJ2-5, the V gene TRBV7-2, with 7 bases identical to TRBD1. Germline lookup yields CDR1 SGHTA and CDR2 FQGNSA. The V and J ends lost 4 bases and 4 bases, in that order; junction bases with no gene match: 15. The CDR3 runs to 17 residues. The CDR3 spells CASSYQPGTDPPETQYF. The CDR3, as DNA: TGTGCCAGCAGCTATCAACCCGGGACAGACCCCCCAGAGACCCAGTACTTC.

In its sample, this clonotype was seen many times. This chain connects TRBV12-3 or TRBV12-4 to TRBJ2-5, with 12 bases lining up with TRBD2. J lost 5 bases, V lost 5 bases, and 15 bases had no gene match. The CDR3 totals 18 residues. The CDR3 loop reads CASSLRTSGKYQGETQYF. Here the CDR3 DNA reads TGTGCCAGCAGTCTTAGGACTAGCGGGAAATACCAGGGGGAGACCCAGTACTTC.

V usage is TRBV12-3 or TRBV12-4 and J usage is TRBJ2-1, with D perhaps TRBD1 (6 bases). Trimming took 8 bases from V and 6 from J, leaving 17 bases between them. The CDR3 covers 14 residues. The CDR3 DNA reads TGTGCCAGCCGTGAGGGGGTGGGAGTCAATGAGCAGTTCTTC. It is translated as CASREGVGVNEQFF.

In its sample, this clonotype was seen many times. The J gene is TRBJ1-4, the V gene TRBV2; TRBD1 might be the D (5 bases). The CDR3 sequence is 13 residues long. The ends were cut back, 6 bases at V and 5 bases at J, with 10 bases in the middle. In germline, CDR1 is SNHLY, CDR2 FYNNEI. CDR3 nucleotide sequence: TGTGCCAGCAGGGGTCACAGGAATGAAAAACTGTTTTTT. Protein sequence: CASRGHRNEKLFF.

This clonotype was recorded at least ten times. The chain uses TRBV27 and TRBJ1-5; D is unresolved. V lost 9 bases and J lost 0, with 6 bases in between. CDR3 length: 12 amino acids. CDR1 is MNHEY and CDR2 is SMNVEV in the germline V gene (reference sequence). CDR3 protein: CASGFSNQPQHF. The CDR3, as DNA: TGTGCCAGTGGGTTTAGCAATCAGCCCCAGCATTTT.

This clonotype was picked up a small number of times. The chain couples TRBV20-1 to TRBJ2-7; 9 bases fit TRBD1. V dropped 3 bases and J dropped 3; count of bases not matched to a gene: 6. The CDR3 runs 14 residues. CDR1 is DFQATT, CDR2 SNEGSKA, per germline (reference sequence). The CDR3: CSASEGQGIYEQYF. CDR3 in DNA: TGCAGTGCTAGTGAGGGACAGGGTATCTACGAGCAGTACTTC.

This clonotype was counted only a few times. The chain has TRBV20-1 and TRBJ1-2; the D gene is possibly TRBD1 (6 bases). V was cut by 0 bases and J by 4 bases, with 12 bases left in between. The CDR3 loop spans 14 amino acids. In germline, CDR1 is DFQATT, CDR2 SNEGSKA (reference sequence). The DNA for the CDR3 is TGCAGTGCTAGAGATCGGACAGTGGGCTATGGCTACACCTTC. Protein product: CSARDRTVGYGYTF.

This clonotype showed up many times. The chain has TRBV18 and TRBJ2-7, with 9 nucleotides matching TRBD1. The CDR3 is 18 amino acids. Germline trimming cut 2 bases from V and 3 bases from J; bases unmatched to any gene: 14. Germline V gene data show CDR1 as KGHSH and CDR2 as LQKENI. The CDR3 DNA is TGTGCCAGCTCACCAACCGTAGGGACAGGGAACATGTACTACGAGCAGTACTTC. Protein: CASSPTVGTGNMYYEQYF.

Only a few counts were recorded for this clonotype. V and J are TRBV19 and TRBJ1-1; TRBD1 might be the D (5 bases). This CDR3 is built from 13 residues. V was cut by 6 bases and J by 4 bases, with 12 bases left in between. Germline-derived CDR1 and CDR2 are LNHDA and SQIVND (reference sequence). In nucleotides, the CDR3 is TGTGCCAGTAGCGGGACCTGGGGCACTGAAGCTTTCTTT. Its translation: CASSGTWGTEAFF.

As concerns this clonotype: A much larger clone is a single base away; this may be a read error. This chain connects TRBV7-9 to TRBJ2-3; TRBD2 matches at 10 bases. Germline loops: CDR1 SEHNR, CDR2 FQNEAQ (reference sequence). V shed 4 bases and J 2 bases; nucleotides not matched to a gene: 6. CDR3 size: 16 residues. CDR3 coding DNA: TGTGCCAGCAGCTGTTGGACTAGCGGCTACACAGATACGCAGTATTTT. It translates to CASSCWTSGYTDTQYF.

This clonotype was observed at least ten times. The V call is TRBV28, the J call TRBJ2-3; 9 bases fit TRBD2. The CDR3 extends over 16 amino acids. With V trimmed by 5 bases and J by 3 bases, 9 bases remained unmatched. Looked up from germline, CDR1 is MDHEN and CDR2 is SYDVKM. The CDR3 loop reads CASSHLAGRGTDTQYF. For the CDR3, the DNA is TGTGCCAGCAGTCACCTAGCGGGAAGAGGTACAGATACGCAGTATTTT.